This TCR beta chain was identified during a study of CD8+CD57+ T cells in acquired aplastic anemia. This clonotype came up many times. Template material for TCR beta VDJ and CDR3 profiling consisted of genomic DNA. One entry per CDR3 protein, called by TCRdb with MiXCR from the reads. The repertoire holds about 190,000 distinct CDR3 sequences, roughly 56% seen once, with 16% in the top ten. Trimming left V 4 bases short and J 8 bases short, with 19 bases between. The CDR3 spans 15 residues. The chain recombines TRBV12-3 or TRBV12-4 with TRBJ2-3; D is possibly TRBD2 (6 bases). The TCR comes from a human donor in good health, serving as a control. Sequencing was carried out using sorted CD4+, CD8+, or CD8+CD57+ T cells (not recorded which) from PBMCs. CDR3 coding DNA: TGTGCCAGCAGTTATCGGGGGACTCCGGGCACTACGCAGTATTTT. Translated, it gives CASSYRGTPGTTQYF.